This note documents a single TCR beta chain sequence. The antigen is unknown. This sample was taken from a study of CD8+ T cells in alopecia areata. About the research overall: Affected scalp percentage gauged treated patients' severity. The study, taken as a whole, reports: It was lesional scalp, especially alopecia totalis/universalis, that showed higher clonality than normal scalp.

Reverse transcribed after extraction, RNA yielded cDNA as the sequencing template. Using immunoSEQ multiplex PCR, the repertoire was profiled, and TCRdb retains in-frame clones only, with some absent. This table holds some 110,000 clones, roughly 50% found once. Specified treatment: oral pan-JAK inhibitor, 5-10 mg twice daily. CDR3 size: 15 residues. The V end was cut by 4 bases, the J end by 2 bases, with 14 bases between. The germline gives CDR1 SGHDT, CDR2 YYEEEE. The chain carries TRBV5-6 and TRBJ2-3; D possibly matches TRBD1 or TRBD2 (6 bases each). The sample consisted of CD8+ T cells sorted from blood, taken at week 24, from a patient treated with tofacitinib. This TCR was recovered from a human donor with alopecia areata. CDR3 loop: CASSPGARPTDTQYF. In nucleotides, the CDR3 is TGTGCCAGCAGCCCGGGGGCCCGTCCCACAGATACGCAGTATTTT.